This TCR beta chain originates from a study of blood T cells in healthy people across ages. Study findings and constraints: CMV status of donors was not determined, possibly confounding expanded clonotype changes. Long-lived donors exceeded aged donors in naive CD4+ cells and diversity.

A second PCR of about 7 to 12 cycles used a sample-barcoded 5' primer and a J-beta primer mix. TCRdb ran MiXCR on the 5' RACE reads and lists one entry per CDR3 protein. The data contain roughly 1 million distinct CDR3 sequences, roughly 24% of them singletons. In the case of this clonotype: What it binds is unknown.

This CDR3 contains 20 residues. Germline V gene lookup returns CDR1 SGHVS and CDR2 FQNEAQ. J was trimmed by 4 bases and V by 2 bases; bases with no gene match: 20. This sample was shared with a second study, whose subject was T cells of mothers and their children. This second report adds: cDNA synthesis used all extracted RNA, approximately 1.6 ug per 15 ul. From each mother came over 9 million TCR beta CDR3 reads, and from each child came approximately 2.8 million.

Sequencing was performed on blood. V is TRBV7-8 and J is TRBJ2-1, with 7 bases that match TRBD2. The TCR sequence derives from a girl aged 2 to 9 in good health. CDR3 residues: CASSLKGLAARVSLYNEQFF. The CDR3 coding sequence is TGTGCCAGCAGCTTAAAAGGTCTAGCGGCTCGTGTAAGTTTATACAATGAGCAGTTCTTC.